This T cell receptor (beta chain) is drawn from a study of blood T cells in healthy people across ages. In germline, CDR1 is SQVTM, CDR2 ANQGSEA. The CDR3 contains 12 residues. Trimming removed 4 bases from V and 7 bases from J, with 11 bases in between. The second PCR ran about 6 to 12 cycles with a sample-barcoded 5' primer and J-beta primers. In TCRdb, the 5' RACE reads were re-called with MiXCR into one record per CDR3 protein. This table holds some 760,000 distinct CDR3 sequences, just under 25% found once. This same sample was also part of a study on T cells of mothers and their children.

The rearrangement joins TRBV29-1 to TRBJ2-1; D ambiguous. Sequences were obtained from blood. The TCR comes from a boy between 10 and 17 years old in good health. The CDR3 sequence is CSVVVPRNEQFF. The CDR3 DNA reads TGCAGCGTTGTAGTCCCCCGGAATGAGCAGTTCTTC.